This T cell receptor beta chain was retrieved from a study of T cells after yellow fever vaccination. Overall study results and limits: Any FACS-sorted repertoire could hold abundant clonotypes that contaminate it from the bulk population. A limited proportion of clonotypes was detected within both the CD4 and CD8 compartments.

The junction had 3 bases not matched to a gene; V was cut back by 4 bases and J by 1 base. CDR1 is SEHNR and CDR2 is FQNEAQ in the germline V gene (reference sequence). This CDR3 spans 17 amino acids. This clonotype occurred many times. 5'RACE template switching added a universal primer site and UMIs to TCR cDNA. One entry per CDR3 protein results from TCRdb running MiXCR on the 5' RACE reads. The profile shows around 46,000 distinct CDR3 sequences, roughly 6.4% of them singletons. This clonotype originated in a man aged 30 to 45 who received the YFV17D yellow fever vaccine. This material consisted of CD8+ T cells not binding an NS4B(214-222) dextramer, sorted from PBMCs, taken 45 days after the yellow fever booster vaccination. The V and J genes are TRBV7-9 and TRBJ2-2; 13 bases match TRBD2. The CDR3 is CASSSRTSGRNTGELFF. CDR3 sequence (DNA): TGTGCCAGCAGCTCCCGGACTAGCGGGAGGAACACCGGGGAGCTGTTTTTT.